This T cell receptor beta chain emerged from a study of a mutant IDH1 vaccine in newly diagnosed glioma. In the study overall: Once 4-6 weeks had passed after radiotherapy alone, vaccination started, or it started with temozolomide cycles.

The CDR3 has 15 residues. CDR1 is KGHSH, CDR2 LQKENI, per germline. The trim removed 2 bases at V and 4 bases at J, leaving 5 bases unmatched. The time point here: week 23, last vaccination. The vaccine gave 300 ug of a 20-mer mutant IDH1 peptide subcutaneously per dose. The count of this clone is one. The antigen is undetermined. Here immunoSEQ multiplex PCR was the method, and the copy in TCRdb shows in-frame clones only, minus some. The table lists about 67,000 clones, roughly 84% of them singletons. The origin of this receptor is a man aged 18 to 35 with glioma. This material consisted of PBMCs, taken from a glioma patient whose treatment included an IDH1 peptide vaccine. The genes are TRBV18 and TRBJ2-5; 9 bases fit TRBD2. The CDR3 DNA sequence: TGTGCCAGCTCACCAGGTAGCGGGGGTCGAGAGACCCAGTACTTC. Its translation is CASSPGSGGRETQYF.